Following are 19 T cell receptor beta chains from one sample sequenced in a study of memory CD4+ T cells and cytomegalovirus serostatus. Sequencing used immunoSEQ multiplex PCR; TCRdb keeps in-frame clones, though not all of them. The table lists about 50,000 clones, 82% of them singletons. The sort gate was single viable CD3+CD4+CD8-CD45RO+ cells for memory CD4+ T cells. Sequenced sample: memory CD4+ T cells from blood. All receptors derive from an adult in good health and CMV-seronegative.

This chain connects TRBV19 to TRBJ2-2; TRBD1 matches 8 bases. This CDR3 is built from 13 residues. The J segment lost 4 bases and the V segment lost 8 bases, leaving 3 bases of the junction unmatched. Germline lookup yields CDR1 LNHDA and CDR2 SQIVND (reference sequence). The CDR3 reads CASSQGVTGELFF. Here the CDR3 DNA reads TGTGCCAGTTCACAGGGGGTCACCGGGGAGCTGTTTTTT.

The rearrangement joins TRBV5-8 to TRBJ2-7; possible D gene TRBD1, 5 bases. The V gene's germline CDR1 is SGHTS and CDR2 YDEGEE. CDR3 size: 14 residues. V lost 2 bases to trimming and J lost 2 bases, with 11 bases between them. CDR3 region: CASSLQVVAYEQYF. The CDR3 DNA follows: TGTGCCAGCAGCTTACAGGTGGTAGCCTACGAGCAGTACTTC.

The J gene is TRBJ2-3, the V gene TRBV5-1; TRBD2 might be the D (5 bases). This CDR3 has 14 amino acids. From germline, CDR1 is SGHRS and CDR2 YFSETQ. V lost 0 bases to trimming and J lost 2 bases, with 7 bases between them. CDR3 sequence reads: CASSLERATDTQYF. CDR3 DNA sequence: TGCGCCAGCAGCTTGGAGAGGGCCACAGATACGCAGTATTTT.

This clone was observed a few times. This chain connects TRBV9 to TRBJ2-7; TRBD2 matches 9 bases. The J segment lost 1 base and the V segment lost 2 bases, leaving 10 bases of the junction unmatched. There are 17 residues in the CDR3. Germline CDR1 SGDLS, CDR2 YYNGEE. Here the CDR3 reads CASSVGPGSGGSYEQYF. Here the CDR3 DNA reads TGTGCCAGCAGCGTGGGCCCAGGTAGCGGGGGTTCCTACGAGCAGTACTTC.

The chain couples TRBV28 to TRBJ2-6; tentatively, D is TRBD1 (6 bases). The CDR3 loop spans 17 amino acids. Per germline, CDR1 MDHEN and CDR2 SYDVKM. V lost 6 bases, J lost 0 bases, and 15 bases lay in between. CDR3 DNA sequence: TGTGCCAGCAGACCACAGGGTCCCCTCTCTGGGGCCAACGTCCTGACTTTC. Its translation is CASRPQGPLSGANVLTF.

The chain has TRBV5-6 and TRBJ2-5; weak D call: TRBD2 (5 bases). The CDR3 extends over 14 amino acids. The germline gives CDR1 SGHDT, CDR2 YYEEEE. V lost 3 bases, J lost 4 bases, and 13 bases lay in between. In DNA, the CDR3 is TGTGCCAGCAGCTCACTAGACCTTCCAGAGACCCAGTACTTC. Amino acids: CASSSLDLPETQYF.

This clone was detected only once. V and J are TRBV28 and TRBJ1-2, with 8 bases lining up with TRBD1. J was trimmed by 8 bases and V by 4 bases; bases with no gene match: 9. This CDR3 comprises 14 residues. Per germline, CDR1 MDHEN and CDR2 SYDVKM. CDR3 DNA: TGTGCCAGCAGTTCCTCTGACAGGGGACGAGGCTACACCTTC. Amino acids: CASSSSDRGRGYTF.

This clone was detected only a few times. The chain's CDR3 is CASRESYNSPLHF. The CDR3 nucleotides read TGTGCCAGCAGAGAGAGTTATAATTCACCCCTCCACTTT. The chain links TRBV6-5 to TRBJ1-6; D is undetermined. The CDR3 sequence is 13 residues long. Germline-derived CDR1 and CDR2 are MNHEY and SVGAGI. Trimming shortened V by 6 bases and J by 4 bases, and 7 bases separated the two germline ends.

As for this clone: Relative to the germline gene, one junction end is altered; a read error may explain this. This CDR3 reads CASSEALRSFEQYF. For the CDR3, the DNA is TGTGCCAGCAGTGAAGCGCTTCGGTCCTTCGAGCAGTACTTC. V is TRBV6-1 and J is TRBJ2-7, with D unresolved. CDR3 size: 14 residues. CDR1 is MNHNS and CDR2 is SASEGT in the germline V gene.

This chain joins TRBV18 and TRBJ2-5; maybe TRBD1 (5 bases). CDR3 size: 14 residues. Germline lookup yields CDR1 KGHSH and CDR2 LQKENI. The V and J ends lost 2 bases and 4 bases respectively, with 11 bases between them. The chain's CDR3 is CASSPIGAGETQYF. The CDR3 DNA reads TGTGCCAGCTCACCAATAGGGGCTGGAGAGACCCAGTACTTC.

V usage is TRBV21-1 and J usage is TRBJ1-2; the tabulated D call, TRBD1, remains unverified against the DNA. TRBV21-1 is a documented pseudogene. This CDR3 contains 15 residues. CDR3 residues: CASSPPIYRGQGYTF. The CDR3 DNA is TGTGCCAGCAGCCCTCCTATTTACAGGGGTCAGGGCTACACCTTC.

This clone appeared once. This rearrangement joins TRBV4-3 to TRBJ1-4, with 9 bases lining up with TRBD1. V was pared by 5 bases and J by 8 bases, with 9 bases of the junction left unmatched. This CDR3 is built from 15 residues. Germline CDR1 LGHNA, CDR2 YSLEER. The CDR3 DNA is TGCGCCAGCAGCACTGGACAGGGGCGAGGGGAAAAACTGTTTTTT. This sequence encodes CASSTGQGRGEKLFF.

This chain uses TRBV5-1 with TRBJ2-3; no clear D gene. The V gene's germline CDR1 is SGHRS and CDR2 YFSETQ. V gave up 0 bases and J gave up 3 bases, with 2 bases separating them. The CDR3 covers 12 residues. CDR3 loop: CASSLVTDTQYF. The CDR3 DNA follows: TGCGCCAGCAGCTTGGTGACAGATACGCAGTATTTT.

The J gene is TRBJ1-4, the V gene TRBV18, with 8 positions matching TRBD1. CDR3 length: 15 residues. Germline-derived CDR1 and CDR2 are KGHSH and LQKENI. V trimming: 4 bases; J trimming: 5 bases; junction bases outside the gene matches: 6. CDR3 DNA sequence: TGTGCCAGCTCACAGAGGACAGGGAGAAATGAAAAACTGTTTTTT. Translated, it gives CASSQRTGRNEKLFF.

The DNA of the CDR3 is TGTGCCAGCTCACCCCCCGATTCACCCCTCCACTTT. It specifies CASSPPDSPLHF. The chain has TRBV18 and TRBJ1-6; D remains unclear. V was shortened by 3 bases and J by 8 bases, with 5 bases between the two germline ends. CDR3 length: 12 residues. Germline CDR1 and CDR2: KGHSH and LQKENI. The full variable domain, rest sourced from reference TRBV18 and TRBJ1-6, is NAGVMQNPRHLVRRRGQEARLRCSPMKGHSHVYWYRQLPEEGLKFMVYLQKENIIDESGMPKERFSAEFPKEGPSILRIQQVVRGDSAAYFCASSPPDSPLHFGNGTRLTVT.

This chain connects TRBV25-1 to TRBJ2-3; D is unresolved. V was pared by 3 bases and J by 0 bases, with 7 bases between. Germline V lookup: CDR1 MGHDK, CDR2 SYGVNS. The length of the CDR3 is 14 residues. The chain's CDR3 is CASSDVGSTDTQYF. CDR3 bases: TGTGCCAGCAGTGATGTGGGTAGCACAGATACGCAGTATTTT.

The chain recombines TRBV11-1 with TRBJ2-5; D unclear. CDR1 is SGHAT, CDR2 FQDESV, per germline (reference sequence). V lost 0 bases and J 5 bases, leaving 7 bases between the germline ends. The CDR3 is 13 residues long. CDR3 DNA sequence: TGTGCCAGCAGCTTAGCGGGCCGTGAGACCCAGTACTTC. It translates to CASSLAGRETQYF.

This clone has more than one count but fewer than ten. The rearrangement joins TRBV15 to TRBJ2-1, with a possible D match to TRBD2 (6 bases). Germline values: CDR1 LNHNV, CDR2 YYDKDF (reference sequence). The V end was cut by 1 base, the J end by 6 bases, with 10 bases between. This CDR3 is 14 amino acids long. The CDR3 protein is CATSRVGGPNEQFF. DNA for the CDR3: TGTGCCACCAGCAGAGTCGGGGGACCCAATGAGCAGTTCTTC.

The chain combines TRBV15 with TRBJ2-5, with D unclear. Germline V gene lookup returns CDR1 LNHNV and CDR2 YYDKDF (reference sequence). This CDR3 spans 15 amino acids. Trimming left V 0 bases short and J 4 bases short, with 12 bases between. CDR3 in amino acids: CATSRDSGTAETQYF. The CDR3 DNA is TGTGCCACCAGCAGAGATTCCGGCACTGCAGAGACCCAGTACTTC.